This T cell receptor (beta chain) is from a study of neurological immune-mediated disorders. The authors obtained over 160 million TCR-beta sequences from 15-18 subjects per sequencing run. TCRdb re-derived calls from the 5' RACE reads in MiXCR, one entry per CDR3 protein. The sample has more than 20,000 distinct CDR3 sequences; approximately 15% are singletons. General study findings and limits: Patients with HTLV-1-associated myelopathy had the highest level of TCR clonal expansion, whereas patients with multiple sclerosis had the lowest level, falling beneath the level found in healthy controls.

This clonotype was counted at least ten times. Its specificity is not known. V dropped 4 bases and J dropped 4 bases, with 17 bases sitting between them. The CDR3 consists of 16 residues. Germline V gene data show CDR1 as SGHTA and CDR2 as FQGNSA. The receptor comes from a female donor with HTLV-1-associated myelopathy (HAM/TSP). The sequenced material came from PBMCs. This chain joins TRBV7-2 and TRBJ2-4, with D tentatively TRBD1 (5 bases). Here the CDR3 reads CASSSHETVTKNIQYF. The CDR3 DNA sequence: TGTGCCAGCAGCTCCCATGAGACAGTCACTAAAAACATTCAGTACTTC.